This T cell receptor beta chain was sequenced during a study of control samples from healthy donors and cancer patients (dated by TCRdb to about 2020). The CDR3 goes from the cysteine to the phenylalanine over 15 residues. Just the 45-base CDR3 DNA is kept, in frame starting at base 1. CDR1 and CDR2 (MNHEY, SVGAGI) derive from the germline V gene. V sheds 6 bases and J sheds 2 bases, leaving 14 bases between their ends. The library was built by means of the immunoSEQ multiplex PCR assay. The source is immuneACCESS, and TCRdb retained only in-frame sequences with V and J called. Part of the clones is not carried over; for the studies checked, unresolved V genes explain less than half of this, and the remainder is unexplained. For this sample the table gives some 71,000 clones, of which roughly 91% were detected only once. 19% of the sample is in the top ten clones. With regard to this clone: The antigen this receptor binds is unknown. Base qualities are missing; no much larger clone stands one base away.

The specimen sequenced was PBMCs. This receptor was obtained from a man aged 60-69 years with lung cancer. Here the chain combines TRBV6-5 and TRBJ1-5; there is no confident call for the D gene. The bases read TGTGCCAGCAGACCCCTCCGCGCGGGCAATCAGCCCCAGCATTTT. Protein translation: CASRPLRAGNQPQHF.